What follows describes a single T cell receptor beta chain. The germline V gene encodes CDR1 SGDLS and CDR2 YYNGEE. This CDR3 comprises 14 residues. Trimming removed 2 bases at V and 6 bases at J, with 15 bases between. Scientists made TCR beta libraries using quantitative 5'-RACE with molecular barcodes. TCRdb re-called the 5' RACE reads with MiXCR, one entry per CDR3 protein. In the table there are nearly 250,000 distinct CDR3 sequences, roughly a third of which are singletons. The entry originates in a study of CD8 T cells in ankylosing spondylitis. This receptor was obtained from a male donor with ankylosing spondylitis or in good health (not recorded which). The V and J genes are TRBV9 and TRBJ2-7; tentatively, D is TRBD1 or TRBD2 (5 bases each). Source material: blood, either unsorted or a sorted T cell fraction (not recorded which). The CDR3 bases are TGTGCCAGCAGCGTGGGACGCACGGGATCCGAGCAGTACTTC. It yields the protein CASSVGRTGSEQYF.